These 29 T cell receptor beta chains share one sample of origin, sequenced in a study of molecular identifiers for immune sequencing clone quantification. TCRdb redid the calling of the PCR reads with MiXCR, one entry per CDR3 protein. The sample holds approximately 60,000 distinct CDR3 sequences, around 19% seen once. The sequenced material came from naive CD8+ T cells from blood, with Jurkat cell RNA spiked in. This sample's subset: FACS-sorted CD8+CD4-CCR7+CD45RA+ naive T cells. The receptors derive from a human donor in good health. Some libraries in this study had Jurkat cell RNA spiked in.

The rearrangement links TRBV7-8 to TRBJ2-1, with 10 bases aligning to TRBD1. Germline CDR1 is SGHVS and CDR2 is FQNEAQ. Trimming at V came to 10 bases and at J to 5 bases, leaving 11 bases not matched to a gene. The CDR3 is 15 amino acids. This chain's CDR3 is CATPYSGQGNNEQFF. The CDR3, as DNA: TGTGCCACCCCGTACTCGGGACAGGGGAACAATGAGCAGTTCTTC. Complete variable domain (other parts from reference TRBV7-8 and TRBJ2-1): GAGVSQSPRYKVAKRGQDVALRCDPISGHVSLFWYQQALGQGPEFLTYFQNEAQLDKSGLPSDRFFAERPEGSVSTLKIQRTQQEDSAVYLCATPYSGQGNNEQFFGPGTRLTVL.

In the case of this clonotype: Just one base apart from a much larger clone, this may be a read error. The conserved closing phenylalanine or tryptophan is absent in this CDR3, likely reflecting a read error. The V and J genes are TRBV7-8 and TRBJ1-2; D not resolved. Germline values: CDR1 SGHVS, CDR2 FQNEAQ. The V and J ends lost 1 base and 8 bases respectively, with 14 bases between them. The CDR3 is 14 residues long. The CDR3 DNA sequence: TGTGCCAGCAGCTTAGAGTACGGAGGGAACGGCTACACCTCC. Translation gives CASSLEYGGNGYTS.

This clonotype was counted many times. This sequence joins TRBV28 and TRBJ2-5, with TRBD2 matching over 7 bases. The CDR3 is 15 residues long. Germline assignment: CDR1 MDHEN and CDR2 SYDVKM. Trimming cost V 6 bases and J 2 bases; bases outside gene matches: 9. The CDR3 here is CASRQESGKQETQYF. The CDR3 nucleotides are TGTGCCAGCAGACAAGAAAGCGGGAAACAAGAGACCCAGTACTTC.

CDR3 sequence reads: CASSVAPDRGRETQYF. In nucleotides, the CDR3 is TGTGCCAGCAGCGTAGCCCCGGACAGGGGGAGAGAGACCCAGTACTTC. The chain couples TRBV9 to TRBJ2-5; 10 positions match TRBD1. V gave up 0 bases and J gave up 4 bases; unmatched junction bases: 6. Germline V CDR1 and CDR2: SGDLS, YYNGEE. This CDR3 spans 16 amino acids.

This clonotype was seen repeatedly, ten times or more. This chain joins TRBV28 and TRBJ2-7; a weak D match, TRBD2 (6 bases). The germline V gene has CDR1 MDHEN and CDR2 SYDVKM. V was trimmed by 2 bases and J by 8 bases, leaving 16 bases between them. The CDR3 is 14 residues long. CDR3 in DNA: TGTGCCAGCAGTTTAGCGGGATCGGGTAAAAAGCAGTACTTC. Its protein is CASSLAGSGKKQYF.

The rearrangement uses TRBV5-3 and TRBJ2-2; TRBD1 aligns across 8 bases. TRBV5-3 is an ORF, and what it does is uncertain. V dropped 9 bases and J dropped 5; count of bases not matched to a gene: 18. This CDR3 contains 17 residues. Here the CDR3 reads CAISLLPQQGGTGELFF. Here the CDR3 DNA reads TGTGCCATCAGCTTGCTCCCCCAACAGGGGGGAACCGGGGAGCTGTTTTTT.

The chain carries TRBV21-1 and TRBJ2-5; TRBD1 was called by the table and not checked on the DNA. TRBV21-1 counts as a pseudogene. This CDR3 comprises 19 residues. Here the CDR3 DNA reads TGTGCCAGCAGCAAAATTATATTTTCGAGACAGGGGGCGAAAGAGACCCAGTACTTC. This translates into CASSKIIFSRQGAKETQYF.

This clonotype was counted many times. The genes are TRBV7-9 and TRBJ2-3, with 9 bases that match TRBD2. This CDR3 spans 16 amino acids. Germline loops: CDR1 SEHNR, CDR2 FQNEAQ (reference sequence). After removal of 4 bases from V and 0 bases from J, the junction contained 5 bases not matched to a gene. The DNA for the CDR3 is TGTGCCAGCAGCTATGTCACTAGCGGGAGCACAGATACGCAGTATTTT. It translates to CASSYVTSGSTDTQYF.

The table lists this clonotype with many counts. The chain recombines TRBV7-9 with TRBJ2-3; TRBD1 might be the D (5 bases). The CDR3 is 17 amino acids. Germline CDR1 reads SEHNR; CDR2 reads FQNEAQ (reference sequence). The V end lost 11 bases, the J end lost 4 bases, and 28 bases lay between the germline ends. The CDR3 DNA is TGTGCCGAACTTGTCCGCAGGGTATTCGGCGTTGCAGATACGCAGTATTTT. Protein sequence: CAELVRRVFGVADTQYF.

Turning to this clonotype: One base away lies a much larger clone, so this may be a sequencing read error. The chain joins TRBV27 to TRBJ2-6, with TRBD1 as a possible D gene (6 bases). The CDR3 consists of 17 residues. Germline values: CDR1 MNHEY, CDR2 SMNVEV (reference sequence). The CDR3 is CASSPYTGYHGANVPTF. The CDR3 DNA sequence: TGTGCCAGCAGCCCATATACAGGGTACCATGGGGCCAACGTCCCGACTTTC.

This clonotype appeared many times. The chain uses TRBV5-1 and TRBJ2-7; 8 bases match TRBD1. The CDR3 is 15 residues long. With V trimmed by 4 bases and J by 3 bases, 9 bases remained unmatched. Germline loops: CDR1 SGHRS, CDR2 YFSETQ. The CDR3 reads CASSPAGTGYYEQYF. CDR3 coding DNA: TGCGCCAGCAGCCCCGCCGGGACAGGATACTACGAGCAGTACTTC.

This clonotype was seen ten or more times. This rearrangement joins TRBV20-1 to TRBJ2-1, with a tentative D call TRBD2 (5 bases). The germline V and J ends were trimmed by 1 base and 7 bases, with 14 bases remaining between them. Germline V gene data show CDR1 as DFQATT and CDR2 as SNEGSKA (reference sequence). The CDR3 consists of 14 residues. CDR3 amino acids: CSARVGVGFNEQFF. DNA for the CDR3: TGCAGTGCTAGAGTCGGGGTGGGATTTAATGAGCAGTTCTTC.

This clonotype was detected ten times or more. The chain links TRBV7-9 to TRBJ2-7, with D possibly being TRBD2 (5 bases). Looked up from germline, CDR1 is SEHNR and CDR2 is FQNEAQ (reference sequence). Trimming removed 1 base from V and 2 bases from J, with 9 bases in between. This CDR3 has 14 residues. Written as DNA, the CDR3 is TGTGCCAGCAGCTTAGGAGGGAGTACCTACGAGCAGTACTTC. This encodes CASSLGGSTYEQYF. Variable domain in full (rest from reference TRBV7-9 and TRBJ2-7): DTGVSQNPRHKITKRGQNVTFRCDPISEHNRLYWYRQTLGQGPEFLTYFQNEAQLEKSRLLSDRFSAERPKGSFSTLEIQRTEQGDSAMYLCASSLGGSTYEQYFGPGTRLTVT.

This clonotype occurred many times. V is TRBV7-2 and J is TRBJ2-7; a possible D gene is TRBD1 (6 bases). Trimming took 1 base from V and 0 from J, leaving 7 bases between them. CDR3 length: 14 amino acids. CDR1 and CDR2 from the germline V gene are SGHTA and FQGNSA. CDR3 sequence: CASSLDRVSYEQYF. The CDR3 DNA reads TGTGCCAGCAGCTTAGACAGGGTCTCCTACGAGCAGTACTTC.

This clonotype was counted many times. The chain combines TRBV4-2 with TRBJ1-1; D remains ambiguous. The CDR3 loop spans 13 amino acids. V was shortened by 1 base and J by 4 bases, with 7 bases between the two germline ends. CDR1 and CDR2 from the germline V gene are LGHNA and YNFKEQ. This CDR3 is CASSQGWGTEAFF. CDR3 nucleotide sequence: TGTGCCAGCAGCCAAGGTTGGGGCACTGAAGCTTTCTTT.

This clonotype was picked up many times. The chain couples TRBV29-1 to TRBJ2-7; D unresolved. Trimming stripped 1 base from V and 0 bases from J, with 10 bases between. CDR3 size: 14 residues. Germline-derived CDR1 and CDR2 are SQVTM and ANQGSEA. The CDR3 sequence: CSVEGDGSSYEQYF. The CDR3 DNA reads TGCAGCGTTGAAGGAGACGGAAGCTCCTACGAGCAGTACTTC.

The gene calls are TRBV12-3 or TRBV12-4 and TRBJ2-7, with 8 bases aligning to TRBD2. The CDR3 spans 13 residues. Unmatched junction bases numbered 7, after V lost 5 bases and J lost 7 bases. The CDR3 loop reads CASSPGLALEQYF. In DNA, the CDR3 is TGTGCCAGCAGTCCAGGACTAGCTCTAGAGCAGTACTTC.

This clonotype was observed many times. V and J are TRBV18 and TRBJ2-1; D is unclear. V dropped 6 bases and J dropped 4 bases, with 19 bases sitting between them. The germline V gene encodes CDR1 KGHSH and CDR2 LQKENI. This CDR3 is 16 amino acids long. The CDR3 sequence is CASSPTARSLYNEQFF. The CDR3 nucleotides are TGTGCCAGCTCTCCAACAGCTAGGTCTTTATACAATGAGCAGTTCTTC.

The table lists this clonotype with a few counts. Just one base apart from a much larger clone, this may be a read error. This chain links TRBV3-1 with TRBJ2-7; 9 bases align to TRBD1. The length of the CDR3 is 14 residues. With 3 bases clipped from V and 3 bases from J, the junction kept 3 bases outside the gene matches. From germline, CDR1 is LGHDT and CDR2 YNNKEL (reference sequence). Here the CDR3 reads CASSQDRGRYEQYF. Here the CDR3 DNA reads TGTGCCAGCAGCCAGGACAGGGGACGCTACGAGCAGTACTTC.

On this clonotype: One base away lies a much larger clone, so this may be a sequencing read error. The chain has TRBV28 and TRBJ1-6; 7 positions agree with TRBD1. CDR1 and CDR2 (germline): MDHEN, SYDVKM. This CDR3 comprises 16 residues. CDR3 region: CARSLGGPVYNSPLHF. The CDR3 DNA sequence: TGTGCCAGGAGTTTAGGGGGCCCGGTCTATAATTCACCCCTCCACTTT. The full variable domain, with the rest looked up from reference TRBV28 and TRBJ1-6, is DVKVTQSSRYLVKRTGEKVFLECVQDMDHENMFWYRQDPGLGLRLIYFSYDVKMKEKGDIPEGYSVSREKKERFSLILESASTNQTSMYLCARSLGGPVYNSPLHFGNGTRLTVT.

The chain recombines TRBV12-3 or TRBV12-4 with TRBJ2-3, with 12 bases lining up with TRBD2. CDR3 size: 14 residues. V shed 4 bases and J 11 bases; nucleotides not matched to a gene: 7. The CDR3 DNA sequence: TGTGCCAGCAGTTCCGGGACTAGCGGGTTGAAGCAGTATTTT. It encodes CASSSGTSGLKQYF.

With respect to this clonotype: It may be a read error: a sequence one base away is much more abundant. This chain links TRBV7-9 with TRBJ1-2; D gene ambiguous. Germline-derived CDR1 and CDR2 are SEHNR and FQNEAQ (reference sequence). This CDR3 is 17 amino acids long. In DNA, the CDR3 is TGTGCCAGCGCAAATCCCAGCATCGGAATACCCATCTATGGCTGCACCTTC. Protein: CASANPSIGIPIYGCTF.

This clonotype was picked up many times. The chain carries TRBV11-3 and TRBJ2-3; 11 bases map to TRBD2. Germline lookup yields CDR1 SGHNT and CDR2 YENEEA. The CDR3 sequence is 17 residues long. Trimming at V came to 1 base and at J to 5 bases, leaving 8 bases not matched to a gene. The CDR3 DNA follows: TGTGCCAGCAGCTTAGCCTCCGGGACTAGCGGCTTAGATACGCAGTATTTT. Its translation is CASSLASGTSGLDTQYF.

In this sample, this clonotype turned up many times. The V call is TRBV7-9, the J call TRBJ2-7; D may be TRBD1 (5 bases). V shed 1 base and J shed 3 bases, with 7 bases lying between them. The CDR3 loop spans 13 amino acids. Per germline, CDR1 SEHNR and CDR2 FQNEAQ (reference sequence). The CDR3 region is CASSLGGGYEQYF. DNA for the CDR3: TGTGCCAGCAGCTTAGGGGGCGGCTACGAGCAGTACTTC.

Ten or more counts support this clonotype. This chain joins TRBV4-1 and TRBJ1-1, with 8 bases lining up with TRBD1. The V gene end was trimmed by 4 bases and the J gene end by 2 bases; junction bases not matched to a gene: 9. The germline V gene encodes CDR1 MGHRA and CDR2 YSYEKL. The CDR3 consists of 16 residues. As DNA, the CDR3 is TGCGCCAGCAGCCGAGTAGGACAGGGCCTAAACACTGAAGCTTTCTTT. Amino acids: CASSRVGQGLNTEAFF.

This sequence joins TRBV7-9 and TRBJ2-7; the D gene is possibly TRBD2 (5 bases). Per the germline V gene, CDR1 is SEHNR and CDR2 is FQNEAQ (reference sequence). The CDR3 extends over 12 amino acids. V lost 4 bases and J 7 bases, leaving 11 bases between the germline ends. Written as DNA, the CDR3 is TGTGCCAGCAGCTACTCCACGGGGGAGCAGTACTTC. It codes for CASSYSTGEQYF.

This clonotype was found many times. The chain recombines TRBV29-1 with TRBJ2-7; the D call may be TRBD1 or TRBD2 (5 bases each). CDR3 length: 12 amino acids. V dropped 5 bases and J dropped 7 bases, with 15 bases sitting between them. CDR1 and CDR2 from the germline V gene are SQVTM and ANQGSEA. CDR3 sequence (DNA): TGCAGCGTTTTGCCGTTGGGGGATGAGCAGTACTTC. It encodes CSVLPLGDEQYF.

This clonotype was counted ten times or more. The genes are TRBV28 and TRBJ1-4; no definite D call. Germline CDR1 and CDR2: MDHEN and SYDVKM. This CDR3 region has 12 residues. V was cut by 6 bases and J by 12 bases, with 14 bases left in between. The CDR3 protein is CASSLPLSELFF. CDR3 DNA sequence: TGTGCCAGCAGCCTGCCCCTTAGTGAACTGTTTTTT.

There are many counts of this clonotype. CDR3 sequence: CASSPDREGGTDTQYF. The CDR3 DNA sequence: TGTGCCAGCAGCCCCGACAGGGAGGGGGGCACAGATACGCAGTATTTT. The chain recombines TRBV6-1 with TRBJ2-3, with D perhaps being TRBD1 or TRBD2 (7 bases each). Germline V gives CDR1 MNHNS, CDR2 SASEGT. CDR3 length: 16 residues. V was clipped by 6 bases and J by 1 base, with 17 bases between them.